This T cell receptor (beta chain) was identified in a study of blood T cell repertoires in COVID-19. J was trimmed by 11 bases and V by 5 bases; bases with no gene match: 12. The CDR3 is 14 amino acids. The germline CDR1 and CDR2 sequences are MNHNS and SASEGT. Sequencing was performed with immunoSEQ multiplex PCR; in TCRdb, only in-frame clones are kept and a portion is missing. This sample has 120,000 to 150,000 clones, with around nine tenths found just once. This chain joins TRBV6-1 and TRBJ1-1; TRBD1 aligns across 9 bases. The receptor was isolated from a woman aged 40 to 49 with acute or convalescent COVID-19. The specimen was peripheral blood. In DNA form, the CDR3 reads TGTGCCAGCAGTCCTCCAGGACAGGGGTATCGCGCTTTCTTT. Its protein product is CASSPPGQGYRAFF.